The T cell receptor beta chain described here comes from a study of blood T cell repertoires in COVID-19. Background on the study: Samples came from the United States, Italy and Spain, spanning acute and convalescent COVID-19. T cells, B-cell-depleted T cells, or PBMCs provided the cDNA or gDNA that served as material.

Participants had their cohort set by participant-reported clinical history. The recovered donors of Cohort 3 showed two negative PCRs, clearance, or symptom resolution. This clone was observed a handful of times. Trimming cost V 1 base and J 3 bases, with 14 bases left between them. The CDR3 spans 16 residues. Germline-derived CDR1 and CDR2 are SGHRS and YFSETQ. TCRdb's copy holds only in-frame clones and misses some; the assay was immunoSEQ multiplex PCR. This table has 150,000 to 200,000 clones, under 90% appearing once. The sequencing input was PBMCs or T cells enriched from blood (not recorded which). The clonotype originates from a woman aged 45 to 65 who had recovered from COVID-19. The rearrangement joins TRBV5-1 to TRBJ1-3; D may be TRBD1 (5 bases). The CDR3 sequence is CASSLTFQGGGNTIYF. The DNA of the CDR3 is TGCGCCAGCAGCTTGACCTTTCAGGGAGGTGGAAACACCATATATTTT.